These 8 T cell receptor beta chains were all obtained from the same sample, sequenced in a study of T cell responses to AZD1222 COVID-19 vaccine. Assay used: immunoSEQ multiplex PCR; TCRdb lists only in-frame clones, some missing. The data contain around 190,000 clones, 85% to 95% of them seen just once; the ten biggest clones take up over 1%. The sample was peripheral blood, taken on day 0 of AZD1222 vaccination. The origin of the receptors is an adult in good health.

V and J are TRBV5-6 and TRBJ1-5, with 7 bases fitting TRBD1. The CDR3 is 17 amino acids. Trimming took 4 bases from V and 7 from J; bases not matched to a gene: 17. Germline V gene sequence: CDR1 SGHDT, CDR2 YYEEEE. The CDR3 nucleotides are TGTGCCAGCAGCCTGAGGACCCACAGGGGTAGCGAACAGCCCCAGCATTTT. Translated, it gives CASSLRTHRGSEQPQHF.

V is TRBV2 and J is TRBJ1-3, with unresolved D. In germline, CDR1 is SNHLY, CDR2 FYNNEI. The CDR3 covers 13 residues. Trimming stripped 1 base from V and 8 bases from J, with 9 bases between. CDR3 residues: CASSEGERDTIYF. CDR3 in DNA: TGTGCCAGCAGTGAAGGGGAAAGGGACACCATATATTTT.

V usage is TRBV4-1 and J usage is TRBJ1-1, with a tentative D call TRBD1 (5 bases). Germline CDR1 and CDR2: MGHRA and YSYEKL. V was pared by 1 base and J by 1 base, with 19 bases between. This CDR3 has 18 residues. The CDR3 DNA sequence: TGCGCCAGCAGCCAAGCTCTTCAAAACGGGGGGACGAACACTGAAGCTTTCTTT. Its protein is CASSQALQNGGTNTEAFF.

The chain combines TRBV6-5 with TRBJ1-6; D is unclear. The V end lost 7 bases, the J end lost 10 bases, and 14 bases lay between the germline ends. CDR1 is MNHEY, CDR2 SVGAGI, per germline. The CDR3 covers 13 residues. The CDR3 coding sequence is TGTGCCAGCACTGGAGGAAAGGAGTCACCCCTCCACTTT. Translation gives CASTGGKESPLHF.

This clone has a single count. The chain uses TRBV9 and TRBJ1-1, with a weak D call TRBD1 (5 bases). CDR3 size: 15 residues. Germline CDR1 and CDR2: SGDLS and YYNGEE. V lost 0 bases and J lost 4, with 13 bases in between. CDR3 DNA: TGTGCCAGCAGCGTAGCGGCAGGGAAGAGCACTGAAGCTTTCTTT. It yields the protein CASSVAAGKSTEAFF.

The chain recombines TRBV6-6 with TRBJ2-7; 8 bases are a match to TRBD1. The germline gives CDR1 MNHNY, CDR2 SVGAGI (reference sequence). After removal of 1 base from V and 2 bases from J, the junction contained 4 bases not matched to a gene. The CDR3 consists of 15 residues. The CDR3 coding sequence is TGTGCCAGCAGTTACTTCTGGGACAGGACCTACGAGCAGTACTTC. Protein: CASSYFWDRTYEQYF.

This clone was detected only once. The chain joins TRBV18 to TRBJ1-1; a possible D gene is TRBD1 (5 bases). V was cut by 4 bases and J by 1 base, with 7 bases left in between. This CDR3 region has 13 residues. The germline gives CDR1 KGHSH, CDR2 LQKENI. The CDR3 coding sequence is TGTGCCAGCTCACAAGGACAGAACACTGAAGCTTTCTTT. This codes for CASSQGQNTEAFF.

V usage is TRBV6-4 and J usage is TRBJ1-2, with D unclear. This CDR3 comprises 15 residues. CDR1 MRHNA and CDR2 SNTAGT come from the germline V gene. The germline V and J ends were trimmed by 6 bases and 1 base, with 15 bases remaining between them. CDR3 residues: CASSPAAEYNYGYTF. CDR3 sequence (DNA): TGTGCCAGCAGCCCGGCCGCGGAGTATAACTATGGCTACACCTTC.